Described below is a single T cell receptor beta chain sequence and its context. This clone came up once. The antigen it binds to is not known. Base qualities are not recorded, but no much larger clone differs from it by a single base. TCR CDR3 regions were amplified from genomic DNA by multiplex PCR using the deep immunoSEQ assay. Extracted genomic DNA from each cell subset was spread evenly across all wells of several immunoSEQ 96-well plates, with each plate serving as a replicate. For sorted subsets, about 220 ng of genomic DNA, equivalent to 30,000 or so T cell genomes, went into each replicate PCR. The purified libraries were quantified using a Qubit 3.0 fluorometer, sized with a Bioanalyzer 2100, and then quantified again using the KAPA Library Quantification kit. Every immunoSEQ 96-well plate was sequenced on a separate single-read 150-cycle Illumina NextSeq 550 flow cell. As for the authors' bioinformatics: Because the immunoSEQ output held only junctional sequences and lacked quality scores, the filtering could not match the filtering applied to full-length reads. To assign V/J genes and CDR3, sequences were annotated using PyIR, a Python wrapper for IgBLAST v1.9, with IMGT germline references. Reads with weak V/J assignments (E-value above 1e-6), missing CDR3, stop codons, out-of-frame junctions, or ambiguous translated residues were removed. A V3J clonotype was defined by an identical inferred V gene, J gene, and CDR3 amino acid sequence. The percentage overlap between two repertoires was calculated by dividing the number of shared unique clonotypes by the size of the smaller repertoire. Repertoire richness was assessed with RTK rarefaction, the Chao1 estimator, and Recon v2.1 estimates of unobserved clonotypes. For all TCRbeta clonotypes obtained by the gDNA method from a handful of donors, generation probabilities were computed with OLGA. Sourced from immuneACCESS, this table was stored by TCRdb with only in-frame sequences that have V and J called. A share of the clones is absent; for the studies checked, an unresolved V gene accounts for under half, and the remainder has no known explanation. V and J calls and clone size are as listed in that table; D and trimming were resolved from the DNA. For this sample there are about 2 million clones; about 94% appear just once. Clones ranked in the top ten supply 1% to 1.5% of the sample.

This sample is part of a study of shared clonotypes between healthy human individuals (TCRdb year 2020). As for the study more broadly: The cohort included three men and a couple of women between 18 and 49 years of age. To estimate repertoire size and how much clonotypes are shared between individuals, the study performed deep sequencing of blood TCR repertoires from a few healthy adults. Leukapheresis yielded between about 0.85 and 10 billion PBMCs per donor. Libraries were prepared and TCR repertoires were sequenced by different laboratories using diverse techniques, in order to increase sequencing depth and limit assay-specific biases. For each donor, CD4 naive and CD4 memory were each run on three plates, CD8 naive on two plates, and CD8 memory on one plate.

CD8 naive samples were CD45RO-negative cells positively selected for CCR7, giving a CD45RA+CCR7+ population that excluded TemRA cells. The donors were healthy, HIV-negative adults who had no recently reported acute infections or vaccinations. Every donor was a Caucasian adult living in Nashville, Tennessee, USA. Blood was obtained by leukapheresis, after which PBMCs were separated by Ficoll-Histopaque density gradient centrifugation and cryopreserved in liquid nitrogen vapor phase. Analytical flow cytometry was used to check the purity and quantity of every magnetically sorted T cell population. From each sorted fraction, genomic DNA was isolated and quantified by UV absorbance on a Nanodrop 2000c. Study-wide findings and limitations: Clonotypes shared by all four sorted-subset donors showed higher generation probabilities than non-shared clonotypes. Approximately 5% of naive CD4, roughly 3.6% of naive CD8, 2.3% of memory CD4, and 0.4% of memory CD8 clonotypes were shared across several donors. Naive subsets generally had larger estimated clonotype richness than memory subsets. Incomplete sequencing was indicated by rarefaction of sorted-subset datasets, despite the large sequencing depth. Pairwise subsampling indicated that sequencing depth was expected to affect the degree of clonotype sharing among donors. The genetic and exposure-history diversity represented was limited by the small number of donors. Sampling was limited to blood, and TCR repertoires in tissue likely differ from TCR repertoires in blood.

Taken from the germline V gene (reference sequence), the CDR1 and CDR2 loops are PRHDT and FYEKMQ. The CDR3 sequence holds 14 residues, the cysteine and phenylalanine included. Only the CDR3 region is kept as DNA, spanning 42 bases read in frame from base 1. Trimming removed 0 bases from V and 3 bases from J, leaving 8 bases between the germline ends. Specimen: naive CD8+ T cells sorted from blood. In the paper's terms, the cell subset or site label means: CD45RA+CCR7+. Recombination linked TRBV13 to TRBJ1-2; the D segment could be TRBD1, given 6 matching bases. This sequence originates from a man in his late teens or twenties in good health. Here the CDR3 is given as CASSLGGADYGYTF. The DNA sequence reads TGTGCCAGCAGCTTAGGGGGGGCCGACTATGGCTACACCTTC.